One and the same sample provided the 10 T cell receptor beta chains below, sequenced in a study of blood T cell repertoires in COVID-19. Here immunoSEQ multiplex PCR was the method, and the copy in TCRdb shows in-frame clones only, minus some. The repertoire holds about 98,000 clones, with about four fifths as singletons. What was sequenced was peripheral blood. These receptors came from an older man with acute or convalescent COVID-19.

Ten or more counts support this clone. The rearrangement uses TRBV7-9 and TRBJ1-1, with D perhaps matching TRBD1 (6 bases). CDR1 SEHNR and CDR2 FQNEAQ come from the germline V gene (reference sequence). CDR3 length equals 11 residues. V lost 5 bases, J lost 7 bases, and 8 bases lay in between. This CDR3 is CASSPTGEAFF. The CDR3 nucleotides read TGTGCCAGCAGCCCGACAGGTGAAGCTTTCTTT.

The gene calls are TRBV6-5 and TRBJ2-7; 9 bases line up with TRBD1. Per germline, CDR1 MNHEY and CDR2 SVGAGI. The CDR3 contains 15 residues. Trimming cost V 6 bases and J 0 bases; bases outside gene matches: 6. The DNA of the CDR3 is TGTGCCAGCAGGGCCGACAGGGGGTACTCCTACGAGCAGTACTTC. It yields the protein CASRADRGYSYEQYF.

In its sample, this clone was seen once. The V gene is TRBV5-1, the J gene TRBJ2-7; maybe TRBD1 (7 bases). Trimming stripped 4 bases from V and 3 bases from J, with 17 bases between. The CDR3 consists of 15 residues. From germline, CDR1 is SGHRS and CDR2 YFSETQ. CDR3 DNA: TGCGCCAGCAGCCCTGACCGGAGGGGGCTCTACGAGCAGTACTTC. Translated, it gives CASSPDRRGLYEQYF.

The rearrangement uses TRBV11-1 and TRBJ1-1; 9 bases are shared with TRBD1. The junction had 4 bases not matched to a gene; V was cut back by 2 bases and J by 3 bases. Per the germline V gene, CDR1 is SGHAT and CDR2 is FQDESV (reference sequence). The CDR3 runs 15 residues. The CDR3 bases are TGTGCCAGCAGCTTATGGGGACAGGGCGACACTGAAGCTTTCTTT. Its translation: CASSLWGQGDTEAFF.

V and J are TRBV29-1 and TRBJ2-7; tentatively, D is TRBD2 (6 bases). CDR1 is SQVTM and CDR2 is ANQGSEA in the germline V gene. Trimming took off 4 bases at V and 6 bases at J, with 13 bases between the two ends. The CDR3 covers 12 residues. In nucleotides, the CDR3 is TGCAGCGTTGTGGAGGGCCTGGTCGAGCAGTACTTC. Amino acid sequence: CSVVEGLVEQYF.

This clone was counted once. V is TRBV28 and J is TRBJ2-7, with 16 bases matching TRBD2. Germline CDR1 MDHEN, CDR2 SYDVKM. The CDR3 is 18 amino acids. V dropped 5 bases and J dropped 0; count of bases not matched to a gene: 7. CDR3 sequence: CASSPGLAGGSSSYEQYF. CDR3 nucleotides: TGTGCCAGCAGTCCGGGACTAGCGGGAGGGTCTAGCTCCTACGAGCAGTACTTC.

This clone was picked up a small number of times. This sequence joins TRBV3-1 (or the pseudogene TRBV3-2) and TRBJ2-1; the D gene is possibly TRBD2 (7 bases). The V and J ends lost 1 base and 8 bases respectively, with 18 bases between them. Germline loops: CDR1 LGHDT, CDR2 YNNKEL (reference sequence). The CDR3 has 16 amino acids. The CDR3 protein is CASSQGVLRGADEQFF. Here the CDR3 DNA reads TGTGCCAGCAGCCAAGGGGTCCTCCGGGGGGCGGATGAGCAGTTCTTC.

The rearrangement links TRBV7-9 to TRBJ2-1, with D maybe TRBD2 (6 bases). The CDR3 is made up of 13 amino acids. V lost 5 bases, J lost 7 bases, and 12 bases lay in between. Looked up from germline, CDR1 is SEHNR and CDR2 is FQNEAQ (reference sequence). The CDR3 spells CASSETSGNEQFF. For the CDR3, the DNA is TGTGCCAGCAGCGAGACCAGCGGGAATGAGCAGTTCTTC.

The chain carries TRBV4-1 and TRBJ2-3; 10 bases fit TRBD1. The CDR3 is 19 amino acids. V shed 0 bases, J shed 9 bases, and the junction held 18 bases outside the gene matches. Germline V CDR1 and CDR2: MGHRA, YSYEKL. In DNA, the CDR3 is TGCGCCAGCAGCCAAGATTCTCATTCCGGGACAGGGGTATTTGAGACGCAGTATTTT. It specifies CASSQDSHSGTGVFETQYF.

This clone was detected once. This chain uses TRBV15 with TRBJ2-5; 7 bases are shared with TRBD2. V dropped 4 bases and J dropped 4; count of bases not matched to a gene: 15. Germline V gene lookup returns CDR1 LNHNV and CDR2 YYDKDF (reference sequence). The CDR3 contains 17 residues. The CDR3 bases are TGTGCCACCAGCACCCTAGTGGGGGGGAATCGGGGAGAGACCCAGTACTTC. This translates into CATSTLVGGNRGETQYF.